The present T cell receptor (beta chain) was sequenced within a study of blood T cell repertoires in COVID-19. TCRdb's table, derived via immunoSEQ multiplex PCR, lists solely in-frame clones and lacks some. The sample includes about 140,000 clones, 75% to 80% of them seen just once. The CDR3 spans 15 residues. Germline lookup yields CDR1 MNHEY and CDR2 SMNVEV (reference sequence). Trimming took off 0 bases at V and 2 bases at J, with 5 bases between the two ends. Participants came from about 24 US areas, aged roughly 18 to 89 years. Donors in Cohort 3 who had recovered were those with two negative PCRs, healthcare professional clearance, or resolution of their symptoms.

The rearrangement links TRBV27 to TRBJ2-6; D is ambiguous. The sample consisted of PBMCs or T cells enriched from blood (not recorded which). This TCR derives from a woman aged 45-65 years who had recovered from COVID-19. CDR3 amino acids: CASSLSLPGANVLTF. The CDR3 DNA is TGTGCCAGCAGTTTATCTCTCCCTGGGGCCAACGTCCTGACTTTC.